This T cell receptor beta chain was captured by sequencing in a study of T cells in Graves' hyperthyroidism and ophthalmopathy. For the study at large: Initial diagnosis, before any treatment, was when peripheral blood was collected. Study results and caveats: Most clonotypes that expanded in the thyroid above 0.001 also showed up in blood.

RNA transcripts served as the template for amplifying TCR beta CDR3 regions. Researchers ran a first-round RT-PCR on the TCR CDR3 using the HTBI primer set. TCRdb ran MiXCR on the multiplex PCR reads and lists one entry per CDR3 protein. This sample has 400,000 to 450,000 distinct CDR3 sequences, with about 15% found just once. The V end lost 7 bases, the J end lost 4 bases, and 13 bases lay between the germline ends. The CDR3 is 14 residues long. Germline CDR1 SNHLY, CDR2 FYNNEI. Notes on this clonotype: Its antigen is still unknown.

The study excluded patients with uncontrolled infection, other autoimmune disease, pregnancy or lactation. Diagnosis relied on clinical symptoms, serum thyroxine and TRAb, thyroid ultrasound and orbital computed tomography. Source material: blood. The chain combines TRBV2 with TRBJ2-2; D may be TRBD1 (5 bases). This clonotype originated in a man in his late teens or twenties with Graves' ophthalmopathy. DNA for the CDR3: TGTGCCAGCATGGTCGCAGGGTTCACCGGGGAGCTGTTTTTT. Protein: CASMVAGFTGELFF. The variable domain in full, completed from reference TRBV2 and TRBJ2-2, reads EPEVTQTPSHQVTQMGQEVILRCVPISNHLYFYWYRQILGQKVEFLVSFYNNEISEKSEIFDDQFSVERPDGSNFTLKIRSTKLEDSAMYFCASMVAGFTGELFFGEGSRLTVL.